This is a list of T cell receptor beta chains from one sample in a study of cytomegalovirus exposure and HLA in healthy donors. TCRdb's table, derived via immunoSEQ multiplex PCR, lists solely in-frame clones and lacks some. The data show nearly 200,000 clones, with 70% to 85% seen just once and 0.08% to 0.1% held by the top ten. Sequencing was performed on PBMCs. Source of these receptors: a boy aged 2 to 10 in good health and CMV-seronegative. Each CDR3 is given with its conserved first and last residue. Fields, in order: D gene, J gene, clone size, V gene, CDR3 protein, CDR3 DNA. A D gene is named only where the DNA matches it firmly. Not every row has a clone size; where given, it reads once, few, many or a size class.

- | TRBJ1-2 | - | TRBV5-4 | CASSLIGRVPYGYTF | TGTGCCAGCAGCCTGATCGGCAGGGTCCCGTATGGCTACACCTTC
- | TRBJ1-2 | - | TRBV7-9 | CASSLVPAGGYTF | TGTGCCAGCAGCTTAGTCCCCGCGGGGGGCTACACCTTC
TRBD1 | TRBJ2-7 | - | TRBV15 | CATSTVLGTGDYEQYF | TGTGCCACCAGCACAGTACTGGGGACAGGGGACTACGAGCAGTACTTC
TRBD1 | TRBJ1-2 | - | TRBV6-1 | CASSGTGGISYGYTF | TGTGCCAGCAGTGGTACAGGGGGCATTAGCTATGGCTACACCTTC
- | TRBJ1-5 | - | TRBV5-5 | CASSFLQGGQPQHF | TGTGCCAGCAGCTTCTTACAGGGCGGTCAGCCCCAGCATTTT
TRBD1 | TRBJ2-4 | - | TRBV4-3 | CASSQLGQAGKNIQYF | TGCGCCAGCAGCCAGTTGGGACAGGCTGGCAAAAACATTCAGTACTTC
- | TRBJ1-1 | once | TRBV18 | CASSPPGGGAFF | TGTGCCAGCTCACCACCGGGGGGTGGAGCTTTCTTT
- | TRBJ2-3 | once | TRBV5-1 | CASRQPLASTDTQYF | TGCGCCAGCAGACAACCCCTAGCGAGCACAGATACGCAGTATTTT
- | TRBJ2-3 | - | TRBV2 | CASKPDRSTDTQYF | TGTGCCAGCAAGCCCGACAGGTCCACAGATACGCAGTATTTT
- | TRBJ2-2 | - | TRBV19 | CATANQGRFRSHSNTGELFF | TGTGCCACCGCCAACCAGGGGCGCTTTAGGAGCCACTCGAACACCGGGGAGCTGTTTTTT
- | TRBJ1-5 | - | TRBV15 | CATSRDHVRVSNQPQHF | TGTGCCACCAGCAGAGATCATGTCAGGGTGAGCAATCAGCCCCAGCATTTT
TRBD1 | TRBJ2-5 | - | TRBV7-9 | CASSPRTGAPQETQYF | TGTGCCAGCAGCCCCCGGACAGGGGCACCCCAAGAGACCCAGTACTTC
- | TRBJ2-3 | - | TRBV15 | CATSRDLGTQDTQYF | TGTGCCACCAGCAGAGATCTGGGGACTCAAGATACGCAGTATTTT
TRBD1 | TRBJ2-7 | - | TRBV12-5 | CASGPGQLSYEQYF | TGTGCTAGTGGTCCGGGACAGCTCTCCTACGAGCAGTACTTC
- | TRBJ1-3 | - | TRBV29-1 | CSVATSGNTIYF | TGCAGCGTCGCCACATCTGGAAACACCATATATTTT
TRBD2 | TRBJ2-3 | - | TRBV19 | CATTGLVTDTQYF | TGTGCCACCACGGGACTAGTCACAGATACGCAGTATTTT
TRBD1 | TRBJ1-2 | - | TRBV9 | CASSSWTGALYGYTF | TGTGCCAGCAGCTCTTGGACAGGGGCCCTCTATGGCTACACCTTC
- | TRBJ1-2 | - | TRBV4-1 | CASSQGGSSRGKRDYGYTF | TGCGCCAGCAGCCAAGGAGGGAGTTCTAGGGGGAAGAGGGACTACGGCTACACCTTC
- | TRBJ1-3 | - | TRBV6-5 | CASSSRGNTIYF | TGTGCCAGCAGTTCCAGGGGAAACACCATATATTTT
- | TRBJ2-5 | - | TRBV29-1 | CSVEDYMQETQYF | TGCAGCGTTGAAGATTACATGCAAGAGACCCAGTACTTC
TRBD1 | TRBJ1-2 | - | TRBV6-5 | CASRRTGGNGYTF | TGTGCCAGCAGAAGGACAGGGGGCAATGGCTACACCTTC
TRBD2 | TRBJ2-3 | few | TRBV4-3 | CASSPRAAGKDTQYF | TGCGCCAGCAGCCCCCGGGCAGCGGGGAAAGATACGCAGTATTTT
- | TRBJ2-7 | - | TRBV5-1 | CASSFKGGYEQYF | TGCGCCAGCAGCTTTAAAGGAGGGTACGAGCAGTACTTC
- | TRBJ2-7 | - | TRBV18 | CASSPPSVIDEQYF | TGTGCCAGCTCACCACCTAGCGTAATAGACGAGCAGTACTTC
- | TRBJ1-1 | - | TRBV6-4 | CASSDSKWEELMNTEAFF | TGTGCCAGCAGTGACTCGAAATGGGAGGAGCTAATGAACACTGAAGCTTTCTTT
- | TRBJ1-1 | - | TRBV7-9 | CASSFYSAGNTEAFF | TGTGCCAGCAGCTTTTACTCCGCCGGGAACACTGAAGCTTTCTTT
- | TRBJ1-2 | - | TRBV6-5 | CASSYPQTGNYGYTF | TGTGCCAGCAGTTACCCCCAGACGGGGAACTATGGCTACACCTTC
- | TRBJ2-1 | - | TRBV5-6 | CASTTPASSGGRVNEQFF | TGTGCCAGCACCACCCCAGCTAGCTCCGGGGGTCGGGTCAATGAGCAGTTCTTC
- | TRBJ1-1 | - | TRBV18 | CASSTLPVDSKAFF | TGTGCCAGCTCAACCCTCCCGGTGGACAGCAAAGCTTTCTTT
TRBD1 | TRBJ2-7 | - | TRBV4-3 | CASSRRQGMGEQYF | TGCGCCAGCAGCCGCCGACAGGGGATGGGCGAGCAGTACTTC
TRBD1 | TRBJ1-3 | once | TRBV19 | CASSILPGGGNTIYF | TGTGCCAGTAGTATCCTCCCAGGGGGGGGAAACACCATATATTTT
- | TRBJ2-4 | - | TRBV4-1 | CASSQEPQDYPASQYF | TGCGCCAGCAGCCAGGAACCACAAGACTACCCAGCCAGTCAGTACTTC
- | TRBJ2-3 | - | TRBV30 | CAWSPGTDTQYF | TGTGCCTGGAGTCCCGGCACAGATACGCAGTATTTT
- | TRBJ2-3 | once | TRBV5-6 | CASSLEATDTQYF | TGTGCCAGCAGCTTGGAAGCGACAGATACGCAGTATTTT
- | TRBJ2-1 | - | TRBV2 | CASSERGPSRVF | TGTGCCAGCAGTGAGCGGGGTCCTTCCCGGGTCTTC
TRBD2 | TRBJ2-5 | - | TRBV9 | CASSVGGGALETQYF | TGTGCCAGCAGCGTAGGGGGGGGAGCGTTGGAGACCCAGTACTTC
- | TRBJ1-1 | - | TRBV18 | CASSPGQQNTEAFF | TGTGCCAGCTCACCAGGACAGCAGAACACTGAAGCTTTCTTT
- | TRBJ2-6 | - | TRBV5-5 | CASSPGLGGGGANVLTF | TGTGCCAGCAGCCCCGGCCTGGGGGGAGGAGGGGCCAACGTCCTGACTTTC
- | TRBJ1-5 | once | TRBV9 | CASSGGIGNQPQHF | TGTGCCAGCAGCGGAGGGATAGGGAATCAGCCCCAGCATTTT
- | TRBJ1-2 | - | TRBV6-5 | CASRARGEGGYTF | TGTGCCAGCAGGGCCAGGGGCGAAGGGGGCTACACCTTC